These 2 T cell receptor beta chains share one sample of origin, sequenced in a study of shared clonotypes between healthy human individuals. The naive CD8 fraction comprised CD45RO-negative cells positively selected for CCR7 and excluded terminally differentiated effector memory CD45RA+ cells. The assay was immunoSEQ multiplex PCR, and TCRdb's table has in-frame clones only and misses some. The sample holds 560,000 or so clones, about 96% seen once. The specimen sequenced was naive CD8+ T cells sorted from blood. These receptors originate from a woman in her twenties or thirties in good health.

The chain employs TRBV27 and TRBJ2-1, with D perhaps matching TRBD1 (5 bases). The CDR3 loop spans 13 amino acids. The germline CDR1 and CDR2 sequences are MNHEY and SMNVEV (reference sequence). Trimming left V 3 bases short and J 8 bases short, with 11 bases between. For the CDR3, the DNA is TGTGCCAGCAGTTTGGTAGGGGTCGATGAGCAGTTCTTC. Translated, it gives CASSLVGVDEQFF.

The chain uses TRBV27 and TRBJ2-3; perhaps TRBD1 as D (6 bases). V gave up 5 bases and J gave up 4 bases, with 19 bases separating them. The CDR3 sequence is 16 residues long. Germline lookup yields CDR1 MNHEY and CDR2 SMNVEV (reference sequence). CDR3 sequence: CASSPSQGESADTQYF. The CDR3 DNA is TGTGCCAGCAGTCCCTCACAGGGTGAAAGCGCAGATACGCAGTATTTT.